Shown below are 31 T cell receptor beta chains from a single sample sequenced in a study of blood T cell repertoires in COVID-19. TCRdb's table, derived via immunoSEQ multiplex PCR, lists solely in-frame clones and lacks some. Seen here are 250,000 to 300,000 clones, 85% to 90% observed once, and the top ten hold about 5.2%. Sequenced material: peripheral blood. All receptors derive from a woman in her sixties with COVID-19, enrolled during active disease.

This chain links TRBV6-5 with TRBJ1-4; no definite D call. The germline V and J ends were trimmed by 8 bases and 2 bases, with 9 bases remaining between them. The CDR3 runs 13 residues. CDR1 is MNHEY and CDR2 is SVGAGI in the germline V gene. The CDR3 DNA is TGTGCCAGCCGGCGGGTTACTAATGAAAAACTGTTTTTT. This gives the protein CASRRVTNEKLFF.

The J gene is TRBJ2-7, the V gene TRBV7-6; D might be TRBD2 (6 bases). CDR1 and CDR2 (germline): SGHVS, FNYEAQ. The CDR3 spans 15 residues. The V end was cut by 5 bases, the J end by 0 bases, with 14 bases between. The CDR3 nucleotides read TGTGCCAGCAGCACAGGTCTAGCGTACTCCTACGAGCAGTACTTC. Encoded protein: CASSTGLAYSYEQYF.

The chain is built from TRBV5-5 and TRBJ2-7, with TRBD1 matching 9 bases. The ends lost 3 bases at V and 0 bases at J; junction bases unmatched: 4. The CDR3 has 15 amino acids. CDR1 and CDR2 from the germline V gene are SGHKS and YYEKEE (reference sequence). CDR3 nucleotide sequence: TGTGCCAGCAGCTCCTGGGACAGGGTCTCCTACGAGCAGTACTTC. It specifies CASSSWDRVSYEQYF. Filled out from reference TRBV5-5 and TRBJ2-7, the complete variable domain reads DAGVTQSPTHLIKTRGQQVTLRCSPISGHKSVSWYQQVLGQGPQFIFQYYEKEERGRGNFPDRFSARQFPNYSSELNVNALLLGDSALYLCASSSWDRVSYEQYFGPGTRLTVT.

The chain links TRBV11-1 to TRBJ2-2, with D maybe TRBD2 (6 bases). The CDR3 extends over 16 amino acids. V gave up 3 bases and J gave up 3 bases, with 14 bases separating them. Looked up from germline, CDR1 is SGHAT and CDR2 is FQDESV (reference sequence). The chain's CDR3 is CASSFPGSSYTGELFF. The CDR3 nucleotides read TGTGCCAGCAGCTTCCCCGGGAGCTCCTACACCGGGGAGCTGTTTTTT.

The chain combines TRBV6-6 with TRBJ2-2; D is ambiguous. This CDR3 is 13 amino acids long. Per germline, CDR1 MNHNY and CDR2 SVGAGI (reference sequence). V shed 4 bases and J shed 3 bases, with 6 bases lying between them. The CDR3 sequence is CASSFDYTGELFF. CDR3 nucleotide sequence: TGTGCCAGCAGTTTCGACTACACCGGGGAGCTGTTTTTT.

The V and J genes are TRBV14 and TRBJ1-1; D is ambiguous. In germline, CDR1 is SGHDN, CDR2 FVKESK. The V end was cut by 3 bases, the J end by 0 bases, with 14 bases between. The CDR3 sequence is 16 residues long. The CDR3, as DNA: TGTGCCAGCAGCCACGTACCCCTTTACATGAACACTGAAGCTTTCTTT. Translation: CASSHVPLYMNTEAFF.

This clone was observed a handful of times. The CDR3 nucleotides read TGTGCCAGCAGCCTTAGAAGGGGTCTGGGAAACACCATATATTTT. It translates to CASSLRRGLGNTIYF. J is TRBJ1-3 and V is TRBV28; D might be TRBD1 (5 bases). Trimming shortened V by 6 bases and J by 4 bases, and 16 bases separated the two germline ends. The CDR3 covers 15 residues. Germline values: CDR1 MDHEN, CDR2 SYDVKM.

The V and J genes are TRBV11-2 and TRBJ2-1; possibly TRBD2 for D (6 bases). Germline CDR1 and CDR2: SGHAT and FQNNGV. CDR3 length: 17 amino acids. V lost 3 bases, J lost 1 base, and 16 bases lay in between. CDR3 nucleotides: TGTGCCAGCAGCTTCCGAAGGAGCGGGCAGTCCTACAATGAGCAGTTCTTC. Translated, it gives CASSFRRSGQSYNEQFF.

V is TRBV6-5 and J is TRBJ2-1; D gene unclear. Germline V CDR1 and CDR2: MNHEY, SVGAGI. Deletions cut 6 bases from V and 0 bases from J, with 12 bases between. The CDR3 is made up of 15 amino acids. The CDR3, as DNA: TGTGCCAGCAGAGCTCTTGGCGGCTCCTACAATGAGCAGTTCTTC. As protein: CASRALGGSYNEQFF.

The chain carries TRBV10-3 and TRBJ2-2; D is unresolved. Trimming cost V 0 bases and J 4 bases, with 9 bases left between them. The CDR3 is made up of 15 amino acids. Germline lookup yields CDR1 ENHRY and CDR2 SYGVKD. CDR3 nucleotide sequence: TGTGCCATCAGTGAGTCGAGCACGGGCACCGGGGAGCTGTTTTTT. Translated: CAISESSTGTGELFF.

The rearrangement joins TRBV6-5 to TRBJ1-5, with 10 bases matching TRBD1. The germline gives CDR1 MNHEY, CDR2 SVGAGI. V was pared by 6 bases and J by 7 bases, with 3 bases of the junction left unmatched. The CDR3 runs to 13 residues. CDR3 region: CASSGTGVQPQHF. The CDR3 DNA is TGTGCCAGCAGCGGGACAGGGGTCCAGCCCCAGCATTTT.

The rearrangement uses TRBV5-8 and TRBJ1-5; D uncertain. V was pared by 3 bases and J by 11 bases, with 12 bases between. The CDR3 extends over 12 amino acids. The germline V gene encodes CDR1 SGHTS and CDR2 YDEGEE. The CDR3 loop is CASSSDPRAQHF. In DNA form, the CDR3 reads TGTGCCAGCAGCTCCGACCCTCGGGCCCAGCATTTT.

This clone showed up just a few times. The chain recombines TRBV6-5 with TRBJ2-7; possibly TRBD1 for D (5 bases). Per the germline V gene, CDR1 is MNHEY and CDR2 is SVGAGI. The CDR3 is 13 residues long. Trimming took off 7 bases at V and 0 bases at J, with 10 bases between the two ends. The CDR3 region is CASMGRNSYEQYF. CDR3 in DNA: TGTGCCAGCATGGGGCGGAACTCCTACGAGCAGTACTTC.

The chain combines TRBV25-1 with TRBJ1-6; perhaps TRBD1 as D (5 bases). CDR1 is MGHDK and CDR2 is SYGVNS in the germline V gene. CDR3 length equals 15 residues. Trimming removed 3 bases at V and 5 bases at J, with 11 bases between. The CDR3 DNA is TGTGCCAGCAGTGAGGGAACAGGAGATAATTCACCCCTCCACTTT. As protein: CASSEGTGDNSPLHF.

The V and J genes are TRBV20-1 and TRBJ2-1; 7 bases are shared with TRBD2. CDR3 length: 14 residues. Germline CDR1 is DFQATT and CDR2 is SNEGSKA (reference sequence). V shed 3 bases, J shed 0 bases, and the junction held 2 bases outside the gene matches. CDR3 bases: TGCAGTGCTAGTCGGACTAGCTCCTACAATGAGCAGTTCTTC. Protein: CSASRTSSYNEQFF.

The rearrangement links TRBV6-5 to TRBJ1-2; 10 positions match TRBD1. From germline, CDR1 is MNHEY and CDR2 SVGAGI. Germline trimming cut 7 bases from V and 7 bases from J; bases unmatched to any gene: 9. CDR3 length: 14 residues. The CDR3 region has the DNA TGTGCCAGCAACAGACAGGGGGCGATTAGTGGCTACACCTTC. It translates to CASNRQGAISGYTF.

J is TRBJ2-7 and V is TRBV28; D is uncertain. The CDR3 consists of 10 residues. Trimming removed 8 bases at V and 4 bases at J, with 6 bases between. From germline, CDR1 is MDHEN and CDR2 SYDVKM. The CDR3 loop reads CASSGYEQYF. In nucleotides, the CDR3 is TGTGCCAGCTCCGGTTACGAGCAGTACTTC.

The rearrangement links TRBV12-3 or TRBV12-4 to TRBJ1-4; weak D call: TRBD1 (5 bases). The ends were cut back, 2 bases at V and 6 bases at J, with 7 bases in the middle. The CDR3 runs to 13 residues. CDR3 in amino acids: CASSLSGYEKLFF. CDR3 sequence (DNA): TGTGCCAGCAGTTTATCAGGGTATGAAAAACTGTTTTTT.

The CDR3 protein is CSVLGQDYGYTF. The CDR3 DNA sequence: TGCAGCGTCCTGGGACAGGACTATGGCTACACCTTC. The chain links TRBV29-1 to TRBJ1-2; 8 bases fit TRBD1. Germline V lookup: CDR1 SQVTM, CDR2 ANQGSEA. The CDR3 contains 12 residues. Trimming cost V 6 bases and J 3 bases; bases outside gene matches: 3.

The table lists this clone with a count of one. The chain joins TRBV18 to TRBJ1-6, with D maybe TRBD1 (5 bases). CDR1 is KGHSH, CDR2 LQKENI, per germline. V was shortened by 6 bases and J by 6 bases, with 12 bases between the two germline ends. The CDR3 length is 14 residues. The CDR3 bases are TGTGCCAGCTCCCGCGGGGCCGGTAATTCACCCCTCCACTTT. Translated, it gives CASSRGAGNSPLHF.

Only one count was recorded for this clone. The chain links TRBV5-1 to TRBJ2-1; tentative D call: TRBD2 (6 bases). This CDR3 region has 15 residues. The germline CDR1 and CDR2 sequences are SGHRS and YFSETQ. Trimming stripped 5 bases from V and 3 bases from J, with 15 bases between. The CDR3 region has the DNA TGCGCCAGCAGGACACGGCTAGCGAGCTACAATGAGCAGTTCTTC. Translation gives CASRTRLASYNEQFF.

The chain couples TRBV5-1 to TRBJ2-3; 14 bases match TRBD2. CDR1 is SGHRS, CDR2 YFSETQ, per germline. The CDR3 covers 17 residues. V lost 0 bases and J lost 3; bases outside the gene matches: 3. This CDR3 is CASSLGTSGRYTDTQYF. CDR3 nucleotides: TGCGCCAGCAGCTTGGGGACTAGCGGGAGGTATACAGATACGCAGTATTTT.

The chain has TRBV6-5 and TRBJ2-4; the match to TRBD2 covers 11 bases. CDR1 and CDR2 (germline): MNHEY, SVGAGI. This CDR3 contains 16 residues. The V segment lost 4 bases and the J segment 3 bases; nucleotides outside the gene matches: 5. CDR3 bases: TGTGCCAGCAGTTCGGGAGGGACTAGCGGCAAAAACATTCAGTACTTC. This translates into CASSSGGTSGKNIQYF.

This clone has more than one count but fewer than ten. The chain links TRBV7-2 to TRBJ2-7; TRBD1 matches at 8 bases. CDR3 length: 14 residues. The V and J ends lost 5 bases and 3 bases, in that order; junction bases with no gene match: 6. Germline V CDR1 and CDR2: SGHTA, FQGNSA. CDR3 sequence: CASSHRTGRYEQYF. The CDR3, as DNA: TGTGCCAGCAGCCACAGGACAGGGCGCTACGAGCAGTACTTC. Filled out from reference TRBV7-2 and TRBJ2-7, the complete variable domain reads GAGVSQSPSNKVTEKGKDVELRCDPISGHTALYWYRQSLGQGLEFLIYFQGNSAPDKSGLPSDRFSAERTGGSVSTLTIQRTQQEDSAVYLCASSHRTGRYEQYFGPGTRLTVT.

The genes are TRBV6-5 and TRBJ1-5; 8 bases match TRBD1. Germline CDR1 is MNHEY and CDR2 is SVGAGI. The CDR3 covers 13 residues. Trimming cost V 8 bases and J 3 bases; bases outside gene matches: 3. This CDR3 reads CASRTGFNQPQHF. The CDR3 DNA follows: TGTGCCAGCCGGACAGGGTTCAATCAGCCCCAGCATTTT.

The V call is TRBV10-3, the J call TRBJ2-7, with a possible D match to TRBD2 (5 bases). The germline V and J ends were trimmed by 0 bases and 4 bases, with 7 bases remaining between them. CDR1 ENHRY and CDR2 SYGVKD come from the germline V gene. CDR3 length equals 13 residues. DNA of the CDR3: TGTGCCATCAGTGAGTCACCGGGATACGAGCAGTACTTC. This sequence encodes CAISESPGYEQYF.

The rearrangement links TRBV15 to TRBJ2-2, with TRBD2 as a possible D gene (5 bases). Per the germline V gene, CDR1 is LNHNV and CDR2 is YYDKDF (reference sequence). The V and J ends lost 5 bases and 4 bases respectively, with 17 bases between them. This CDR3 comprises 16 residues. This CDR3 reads CATSPLYGRGTGELFF. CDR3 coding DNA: TGTGCCACCAGCCCCCTATATGGACGGGGCACCGGGGAGCTGTTTTTT.

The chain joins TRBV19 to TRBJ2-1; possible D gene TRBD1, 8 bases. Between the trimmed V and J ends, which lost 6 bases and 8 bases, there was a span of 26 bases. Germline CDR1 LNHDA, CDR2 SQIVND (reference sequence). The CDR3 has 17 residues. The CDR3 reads CASSRGDGQGPGYEQFF. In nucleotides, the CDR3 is TGTGCCAGTAGCCGGGGGGACGGACAGGGTCCGGGGTATGAGCAGTTCTTC. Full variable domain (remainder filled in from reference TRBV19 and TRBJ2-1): DGGITQSPKYLFRKEGQNVTLSCEQNLNHDAMYWYRQDPGQGLRLIYYSQIVNDFQKGDIAEGYSVSREKKESFPLTVTSAQKNPTAFYLCASSRGDGQGPGYEQFFGPGTRLTVL.

CDR3 in DNA: TGTGCCAGACAGGGGGACACCTCCAACACTGAAGCTTTCTTT. It encodes CARQGDTSNTEAFF. The gene calls are TRBV2 and TRBJ1-1; 8 bases agree with TRBD1. Germline CDR1 reads SNHLY; CDR2 reads FYNNEI. V dropped 9 bases and J dropped 2; count of bases not matched to a gene: 8. This CDR3 is 14 amino acids long.

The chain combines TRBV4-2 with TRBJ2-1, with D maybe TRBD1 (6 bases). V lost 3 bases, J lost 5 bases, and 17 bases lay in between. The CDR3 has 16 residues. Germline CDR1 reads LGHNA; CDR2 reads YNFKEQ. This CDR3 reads CASSQPLVGGNNEQFF. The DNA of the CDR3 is TGTGCCAGCAGCCAGCCCCTCGTAGGGGGTAACAATGAGCAGTTCTTC.

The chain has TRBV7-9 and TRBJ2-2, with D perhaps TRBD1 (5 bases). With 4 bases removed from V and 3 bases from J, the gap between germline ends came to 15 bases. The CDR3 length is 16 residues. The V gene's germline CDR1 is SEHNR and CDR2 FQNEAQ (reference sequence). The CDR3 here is CASSSRVGSDTGELFF. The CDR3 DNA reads TGTGCCAGCAGCTCCAGGGTGGGGTCGGACACCGGGGAGCTGTTTTTT. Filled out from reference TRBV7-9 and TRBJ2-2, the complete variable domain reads DTGVSQNPRHKITKRGQNVTFRCDPISEHNRLYWYRQTLGQGPEFLTYFQNEAQLEKSRLLSDRFSAERPKGSFSTLEIQRTEQGDSAMYLCASSSRVGSDTGELFFGEGSRLTVL.